Listed below are T cell receptor beta chains from one sample, sequenced in a study of blood T cell repertoires in COVID-19. Generated by immunoSEQ multiplex PCR, the TCRdb table keeps only in-frame clones and is missing some. Of 150,000 to 200,000 clones listed, around 80% were seen once; the top ten hold less than 3%. Sequencing used peripheral blood. The receptors originated from a woman aged 60-75 years with acute or convalescent COVID-19. CDR3s include the opening cysteine and the closing phenylalanine or tryptophan. D genes are given only for firm matches. Some rows have no size entry. The others give once, few or many, or a class for an expanded clone.

J	D	V	size	DNA	CDR3
TRBJ1-2	TRBD1	TRBV19	.	TGTGCCAGTACCAGGGGTGGACAGGGCTATGGCTACACCTTC	CASTRGGQGYGYTF
TRBJ2-3	TRBD2	TRBV18	.	TGTGCCAGCTCACTCAGCGGGGGGGAGGATACGCAGTATTTT	CASSLSGGEDTQYF
TRBJ1-6	.	TRBV11-2	.	TGTGCCAGCAGCTTAGCGCGGGAATCCTATAATTCACCCCTCCACTTT	CASSLARESYNSPLHF
TRBJ1-4	TRBD1	TRBV7-9	.	TGTGCCAGCATCCGGACAGGGACTAATGAAAAACTGTTTTTT	CASIRTGTNEKLFF
TRBJ1-2	.	TRBV29-1	many	TGCAGCGTAAACTTCTTCGGGTCCTATGGCTACACCTTC	CSVNFFGSYGYTF
TRBJ1-2	TRBD1	TRBV5-6	.	TGTGCCAGCAGCTTACAGGGGGTGAATTATGGCTACACCTTC	CASSLQGVNYGYTF
TRBJ2-1	TRBD2	TRBV5-1	.	TGCGCCAGCAGCTCAGCTAGCGGGAGCAATGAGCAGTTCTTC	CASSSASGSNEQFF
TRBJ2-5	.	TRBV6-2/TRBV6-3	.	TGTGCCAGCAGTTCCCCCCGGAGGGGACAAGAGACCCAGTACTTC	CASSSPRRGQETQYF
TRBJ2-2	TRBD1	TRBV5-1	once	TGCGCCAGCAGGTCGACAGGGGCCGGGGAGCTGTTTTTT	CASRSTGAGELFF
TRBJ1-3	.	TRBV28	.	TGTGCCAGCAGTTTCTTCCAGGGCTCGGGAAACACCATATATTTT	CASSFFQGSGNTIYF
TRBJ2-7	.	TRBV30	.	TGTGCCTGGAGAACCGGGACTCGGGAGCAGTACTTC	CAWRTGTREQYF
TRBJ2-2	.	TRBV5-1	.	TGCGCCAGCAGCTTGGGGGGAGCCACCGGGGAGCTGTTTTTT	CASSLGGATGELFF
TRBJ1-1	TRBD1	TRBV19	.	TGTGCCAGTAGTATAGCGGGGACAGCGAACACTGAAGCTTTCTTT	CASSIAGTANTEAFF
TRBJ2-3	TRBD2	TRBV11-3	.	TGTGCCAGCAGCTTAGGACGGAGCGGGGCATCAGATACGCAGTATTTT	CASSLGRSGASDTQYF
TRBJ2-5	TRBD2	TRBV27	.	TGTGCCAGCAGGCATTTAACGGGACTAGCGGGGGGCCGGCAAGAGACCCAGTACTTC	CASRHLTGLAGGRQETQYF
TRBJ1-5	.	TRBV18	.	TGTGCCAGCTCAGGCGCCCGGGGCAATCAGCCCCAGCATTTT	CASSGARGNQPQHF
TRBJ2-3	TRBD1	TRBV4-3	.	TGCGCCAGCAGCCAAGGGGACAGAAGCACAGATACGCAGTATTTT	CASSQGDRSTDTQYF
TRBJ2-5	TRBD2	TRBV2	once	TGTGCCAGCAGTGAGCTAGCGGGGGGCCAAGAGACCCAGTACTTC	CASSELAGGQETQYF
TRBJ1-2	TRBD1	TRBV28	.	TGTGCCAGCAGTCCCCGGGGACAGGGGCCCCGAGGCTATGGCTACACCTTC	CASSPRGQGPRGYGYTF
TRBJ2-3	TRBD1	TRBV3-1/TRBV3-2	.	TGTGCCAGCAGCCCCCGACAGGGGGCCAACACAGATACGCAGTATTTT	CASSPRQGANTDTQYF
TRBJ1-1	.	TRBV11-2	.	TGTGCCAGCATCCAGGGGAGGGGGGCCGGCCCAAACACTGAAGCTTTCTTT	CASIQGRGAGPNTEAFF
TRBJ1-6	.	TRBV10-3	.	TGTGCCACCAGGGTAGAGGGTGGATCACCCCTCCACTTT	CATRVEGGSPLHF
TRBJ2-1	TRBD1	TRBV7-3	once	TGTGCCAGCAGAATTACCGGGACAGGGGGCAATGAGCAGTTCTTC	CASRITGTGGNEQFF
TRBJ2-1	TRBD1	TRBV14	once	TGTGCCAGCAGCCGGAGATTAGAGGGGGCGTGGTTCTTC	CASSRRLEGAWFF
TRBJ1-5	TRBD1	TRBV24-1	.	TGTGCCACCAGTGACCCCGGACAGGGGGCGAGGCAGCCCCAGCATTTT	CATSDPGQGARQPQHF
TRBJ2-1	TRBD2	TRBV5-1	.	TGCGCCAGCAGCTTGCTCAACAGCGGGGGCTACAATGAGCAGTTCTTC	CASSLLNSGGYNEQFF
TRBJ1-1	TRBD1	TRBV2	.	TGTGCCAGCAGCTCAACGGGGCAGGGGGCGACTGAAGCTTTCTTT	CASSSTGQGATEAFF
TRBJ2-5	TRBD2	TRBV2	.	TGTGCCAGCAGGACTAGCGGTGCCGGGGAGACCCAGTACTTC	CASRTSGAGETQYF
TRBJ1-6	.	TRBV11-2	.	TGTGCCAGCAGCCCTGCCGGGGGGGCTGGAACCCTCCACTTT	CASSPAGGAGTLHF
TRBJ2-1	TRBD2	TRBV19	.	TGTGCCAGTAGTATGACTAGCCTCAGCTCCTACAATGAGCAGTTCTTC	CASSMTSLSSYNEQFF
TRBJ1-1	.	TRBV19	.	TGTGCCAGTAGTATAAAACAGGGGAACACTGAAGCTTTCTTT	CASSIKQGNTEAFF
TRBJ1-6	TRBD1	TRBV27	few	TGTGCCAGCAGGCGAAGGGGACAGGACTATAATTCACCCCTCCACTTT	CASRRRGQDYNSPLHF
TRBJ1-2	.	TRBV18	.	TGTGCCAGCTCACAGGGGGGGAATGGCTACACCTTC	CASSQGGNGYTF
TRBJ2-6	.	TRBV5-1	.	TGCGCCAGCTTCGACAGGCGGATCGGGGCCAACGTCCTGACTTTC	CASFDRRIGANVLTF
TRBJ2-2	.	TRBV24-1	.	TGTGCCCCCCTAGTCCCGGGACATTTCATGTGGGAGCTGTTTTTT	CAPLVPGHFMWELFF
TRBJ1-4	TRBD1	TRBV2	.	TGTGCCAGCAGTGCTGGGACAGGGGTTGAAAAACTGTTTTTT	CASSAGTGVEKLFF
TRBJ2-3	TRBD2	TRBV19	.	TGTGCCAGTAGCACTACTAGCGGGGGGGCCGAAGATACGCAGTATTTT	CASSTTSGGAEDTQYF
TRBJ2-5	TRBD1	TRBV15	once	TGTGCCACCAGCAGAGATAGGGACAGCCAAGAGACCCAGTACTTC	CATSRDRDSQETQYF
TRBJ2-3	TRBD2	TRBV9	.	TGTGCCAGCAGCGTAGACGGGGGGGTTTTTCGCGCAGATACGCAGTATTTT	CASSVDGGVFRADTQYF
TRBJ2-7	.	TRBV7-4	.	TGTGCCAGCAGCTTAGTGAGGGCCCCCTCCTACGAGCAGTACTTC	CASSLVRAPSYEQYF
TRBJ2-5	TRBD1	TRBV27	.	TGTGCCAGCAGTTTGCTTGGGACAGGGGAAGAGACCCAGTACTTC	CASSLLGTGEETQYF
TRBJ1-2	.	TRBV4-3	.	TGCGCCAGCGCGACAAGCACTCTAGGGGGTGGCTACACCTTC	CASATSTLGGGYTF
TRBJ1-2	.	TRBV27	.	TGTGCCAGCAGCTACTCGGCGGGAACAGCGAACTATGGCTACACCTTC	CASSYSAGTANYGYTF
TRBJ2-1	TRBD2	TRBV9	once	TGTGCCAGCAGCGTTACTAGCGGCTCCTACAATGAGCAGTTCTTC	CASSVTSGSYNEQFF
TRBJ2-2	.	TRBV9	.	TGTGCCAGCAGCTTCGGGGAGGGGGAGCTGTTTTTT	CASSFGEGELFF
TRBJ2-1	TRBD1	TRBV13	.	TGTGCCAGCAGCTCCTTACCGACAGGGGCCCTCCTATCCTACAATGAGCAGTTCTTC	CASSSLPTGALLSYNEQFF
TRBJ2-1	TRBD2	TRBV5-1	few	TGCGCCAGCAGCCCCATGTCCCGGGGGGGGTACAATGAGCAGTTCTTC	CASSPMSRGGYNEQFF